This TCR beta chain comes out of a study of CD8 T cells in Susac syndrome (dated by TCRdb to between 2018 and 2021). For context, the study as a whole: Repertoire sequencing was used to test whether CD8+ T cell activation and differentiation in Susac syndrome was antigen driven. The clonality of the CD8+ T cell repertoire was compared across over 10 healthy donors, some 14 Susac syndrome patients and fewer than 16 multiple sclerosis patients.

RNA was extracted with the RNeasy kit and roughly 0.45 to 1 ug was reverse transcribed using random hexamers. The immunoSEQ multiplex PCR assay, which covers 54 Vbeta and 13 Jbeta segments, was used to amplify TCR beta CDR3 regions. To correct PCR amplification bias, a synthetic template baseline was used for both primer optimization and computational correction. The study's processing was this. Reads were annotated to V, D and J genes according to IMGT and were analyzed with immunoSEQ Analyzer, with only productive sequences retained. Clonality was calculated as one minus the Shannon entropy normalized by log2 of the number of productive unique sequences. For each patient and control, public and private clones were evaluated among the 100 most prevalent clones. Susac-specific clones were defined as absent from healthy and MS cohorts, over a thousand published viral clones and other ImmuneACCESS disease sequences. In TCRdb, the public reads were trimmed at Q25 with fastp and aligned with MiXCR, with productive beta chains retained. Each entry is one CDR3 protein sequence, shown with its most common DNA and genes. It is TCRdb's table, rather than the study itself, that gives the V and J calls and clone size. A total of approximately 300,000 distinct CDR3 sequences appear in this sample, approximately 91% of them only once. 0.18% of the sample belongs to the ten largest clones.

Peripheral blood CD8+ and CD4+ T cells from healthy donors, Susac syndrome patients and multiple sclerosis patients were profiled using high-throughput TCR beta sequencing. Treatment-naive patients with stable or active relapsing-remitting disease fulfilling revised McDonald criteria were used as multiple sclerosis controls. Bulk CD8+ and CD4+ T cells were purified by magnetic negative isolation, while CD8+ TEMRA cells were enriched using FACS. Blood was collected in EDTA tubes and processed within 24 hours, with PBMCs isolated through density gradient centrifugation. PBMCs intended for TCR sequencing were frozen in liquid nitrogen and were later thawed in a 37 degrees C water bath. The sorted or isolated CD4+, CD8+ and CD8+ TEMRA cells had a purity of 90% or higher. Relative to germline, V is missing 5 bases and J is missing 5 bases, with 4 bases of the junction outside any gene match. Taken from cysteine to phenylalanine, the CDR3 has 14 residues. Only the CDR3 DNA stays, 42 bases, in frame from base 1.

Turning to this clonotype: What antigen it recognizes has not been identified. No base qualities exist here, and no much larger clone lies one base off it.

Broad study findings and their caveats: The number of individuals in the TCR sequencing and HLA analysis was acknowledged as relatively small.

The sequenced material came from CD8+ T cells from PBMCs. The origin of this receptor is a human donor with multiple sclerosis. This chain joins TRBV12-3 or TRBV12-4 to TRBJ2-5; 11 of the junction bases match TRBD1. CDR3 loop: CASSRTGGTETQYF. The DNA sequence is as follows: TGTGCCAGCAGTAGGACAGGGGGCACGGAGACCCAGTACTTC.